These T cell receptor beta chains were read from a single sample in a study of PD-1 blockade in classical Hodgkin lymphoma. Sequencing was performed with immunoSEQ multiplex PCR; in TCRdb, only in-frame clones are kept and a portion is missing. The sample carries some 100,000 clones, 90% to 95% recorded once. This material consisted of peripheral blood mononuclear cells (PBMCs), taken before the fourth cycle of nivolumab. Every receptor here comes from a human donor with classical Hodgkin lymphoma. Both conserved end residues are part of each CDR3. Each record gives: D gene, clone size, V gene, J gene, CDR3 protein, CDR3 DNA. The D gene is left open where the match is weak. Clone size is given for some rows only: seen once, a few or many times, or a class if the clone is expanded.

>TRBD1|NA|TRBV5-1|TRBJ1-2
CASSSDPGQSTYGYTF
TGCGCCAGCAGCTCCGATCCGGGACAGAGTACCTATGGCTACACCTTC
>NA|NA|TRBV21-1|TRBJ2-7
CASSEKGTGGSYEQYF
TGTGCCAGCAGCGAAAAGGGGACAGGGGGGTCCTACGAGCAGTACTTC
>TRBD2|NA|TRBV19|TRBJ2-1
CASSTSGNSYNEQFF
TGTGCCAGTAGTACCAGCGGGAACTCCTACAATGAGCAGTTCTTC
>NA|NA|TRBV2|TRBJ1-2
CASLEGSRQLYGYTF
TGTGCCAGCCTTGAAGGCAGCCGACAGCTCTATGGCTACACCTTC
>TRBD1|NA|TRBV9|TRBJ2-1
CASSYGQGPNNEQFF
TGTGCCAGCAGCTACGGACAGGGACCCAACAATGAGCAGTTCTTC
>NA|NA|TRBV5-5|TRBJ1-2
CASSSRGSGVEGYTF
TGTGCCAGCAGCTCCCGGGGTTCAGGGGTCGAGGGCTACACCTTC
>NA|NA|TRBV28|TRBJ2-2
CASKVGSLNTGELFF
TGTGCCAGCAAGGTGGGGAGTCTTAACACCGGGGAGCTGTTTTTT
>NA|NA|TRBV10-1|TRBJ2-1
CASSSDHQYNEQFF
TGCGCCAGCAGCTCGGACCACCAATACAATGAGCAGTTCTTC
>NA|NA|TRBV21-1|TRBJ1-1
CASSPPGQRIMNTEAFF
TGTGCCAGCAGCCCCCCGGGACAGCGAATAATGAACACTGAAGCTTTCTTT
>TRBD1|NA|TRBV5-1|TRBJ2-7
CASSLDRGRLEQYF
TGCGCCAGCAGCTTGGACAGGGGGCGCTTAGAGCAGTACTTC
>NA|once|TRBV5-1|TRBJ1-1
CASSFDSLGLTEAFF
TGCGCCAGCAGCTTTGACAGTCTCGGCCTCACTGAAGCTTTCTTT
>TRBD1|NA|TRBV28|TRBJ1-2
CASNTGDVIPYGYTF
TGTGCCAGCAACACAGGGGACGTGATTCCCTATGGCTACACCTTC
>TRBD2|NA|TRBV19|TRBJ2-1
CATTTWASGGRGEQFF
TGTGCTACTACCACTTGGGCGAGCGGGGGGAGGGGTGAGCAGTTCTTC
>NA|once|TRBV7-7|TRBJ2-3
CASSLDSGGSTDTQYF
TGTGCCAGCAGCTTAGACTCTGGCGGAAGCACAGATACGCAGTATTTT
>TRBD1|once|TRBV19|TRBJ2-3
CASSNLDREEVDTQYF
TGTGCCAGTAGTAATCTTGACAGGGAAGAAGTGGATACGCAGTATTTT
>TRBD1|NA|TRBV6-6|TRBJ2-7
CASSLSGQAYEQYF
TGTGCCAGCAGCCTATCGGGACAGGCCTACGAGCAGTACTTC
>NA|few|TRBV28|TRBJ2-1
CASRPVPAYNEQFF
TGTGCCAGCAGACCAGTCCCAGCTTACAATGAGCAGTTCTTC
>NA|NA|TRBV10-3|TRBJ2-5
CAISESGAQRQETQYF
TGTGCCATCAGTGAGTCAGGGGCACAAAGACAAGAGACCCAGTACTTC
>NA|NA|TRBV19|TRBJ2-4
CASSIGENIQYF
TGTGCCAGTAGTATAGGAGAAAACATTCAGTACTTC
>NA|NA|TRBV9|TRBJ1-2
CASSVDEGRGYTF
TGTGCCAGCAGCGTCGACGAGGGGCGAGGCTACACCTTC
>NA|NA|TRBV27|TRBJ2-7
CASSLGPSYEQYF
TGTGCCAGCAGTTTAGGGCCATCCTACGAGCAGTACTTC
>NA|NA|TRBV5-6|TRBJ2-1
CASSGNEQFF
TGTGCCAGCAGCGGAAATGAGCAGTTCTTC
>TRBD1|NA|TRBV28|TRBJ1-1
CASSRPGTGPGTEAFF
TGTGCCAGCAGCCGTCCCGGGACAGGGCCGGGCACTGAAGCTTTCTTT
>NA|NA|TRBV7-2|TRBJ2-3
CASSRRADLSTDTQYF
TGTGCCAGCAGCCGAAGAGCGGACCTCAGCACAGATACGCAGTATTTT
>NA|few|TRBV11-2|TRBJ1-5
CASSGGPNQPQHF
TGTGCCAGCAGCGGGGGGCCAAATCAGCCCCAGCATTTT
>NA|once|TRBV6-5|TRBJ1-1
CASTSRGKGTEAFF
TGTGCCAGCACCTCCAGGGGAAAAGGGACTGAAGCTTTCTTT
>NA|NA|TRBV4-2|TRBJ2-5
CASSQAPPRKETQYF
TGTGCCAGCAGCCAAGCTCCACCTAGAAAAGAGACCCAGTACTTC
>NA|NA|TRBV18|TRBJ2-5
CASSPGETQYF
TGTGCCAGCTCACCTGGAGAGACCCAGTACTTC
>NA|NA|TRBV5-1|TRBJ1-1
CASSLGGTNTEAFF
TGCGCCAGCAGCTTGGGAGGCACAAACACTGAAGCTTTCTTT
>TRBD2|NA|TRBV28|TRBJ2-3
CATQGGPLAEFTDTQYF
TGTGCCACCCAGGGCGGGCCCCTAGCGGAATTCACAGATACGCAGTATTTT
>NA|NA|TRBV5-4|TRBJ2-1
CASSLAAGLRDEQFF
TGTGCCAGCAGCTTGGCGGCAGGGCTTAGGGATGAGCAGTTCTTC
>NA|NA|TRBV29-1|TRBJ1-1
CSVEDGRGNTEAFF
TGCAGCGTTGAAGATGGCCGGGGGAACACTGAAGCTTTCTTT
>NA|NA|TRBV30|TRBJ1-1
CAWRRRMNTEAFF
TGTGCCTGGAGACGCAGGATGAACACTGAAGCTTTCTTT
>TRBD1|NA|TRBV18|TRBJ2-7
CASSPIGTGPYEQYF
TGTGCCAGCTCACCAATCGGGACAGGACCCTACGAGCAGTACTTC
>NA|NA|TRBV28|TRBJ1-3
CASRPSGGAGNTIYF
TGTGCCAGCAGACCCTCGGGGGGGGCTGGAAACACCATATATTTT
>NA|NA|TRBV7-9|TRBJ2-7
CASSLGDRNTYEQYF
TGTGCCAGCAGCCTAGGTGACAGGAACACCTACGAGCAGTACTTC
>NA|NA|TRBV2|TRBJ2-5
CASSGVPTTQETQYF
TGTGCCAGCAGTGGGGTCCCAACGACTCAAGAGACCCAGTACTTC
>NA|NA|TRBV5-4|TRBJ1-3
CASSPTASSGNTIYF
TGTGCCAGCAGCCCGACAGCGAGCTCTGGAAACACCATATATTTT
>TRBD2|NA|TRBV19|TRBJ2-5
CATTPGGDQETQYF
TGTGCCACTACCCCGGGGGGGGACCAAGAGACCCAGTACTTC
>NA|NA|TRBV19|TRBJ1-4
CASSTLVLGEPNEKLFF
TGTGCCAGTAGTACCCTCGTTTTAGGGGAGCCTAATGAAAAACTGTTTTTT